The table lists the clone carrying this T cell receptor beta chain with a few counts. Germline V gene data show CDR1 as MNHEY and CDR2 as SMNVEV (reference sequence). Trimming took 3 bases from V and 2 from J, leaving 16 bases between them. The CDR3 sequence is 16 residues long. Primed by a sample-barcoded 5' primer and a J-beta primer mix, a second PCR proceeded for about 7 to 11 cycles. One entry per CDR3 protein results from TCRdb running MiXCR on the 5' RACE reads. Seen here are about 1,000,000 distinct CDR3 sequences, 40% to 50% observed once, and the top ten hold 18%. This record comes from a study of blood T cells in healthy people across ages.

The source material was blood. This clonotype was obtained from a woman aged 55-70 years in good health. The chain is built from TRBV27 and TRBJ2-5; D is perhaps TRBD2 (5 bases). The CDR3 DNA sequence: TGTGCCAGCAGTTTCGCCCCAGCGGCCCTACAAGAGACCCAGTACTTC. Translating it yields CASSFAPAALQETQYF.